The rows below give T cell receptor beta chains drawn from one sample of a study of T cells in tuberculosis. TCRdb keeps only in-frame clones here, not all; method: immunoSEQ multiplex PCR. The sample shows 20,000 to 25,000 clones, around 87% of them seen only once. Sample: PBMCs. The origin of the receptors is a donor aged 10-30 years with latent tuberculosis or without tuberculosis infection. CDR3s include the opening cysteine and the closing phenylalanine or tryptophan. A D gene is named only where the DNA matches it firmly. Rows give clone size only sometimes, using once, few, many, or a class for an expanded clone.

D: .
J: TRBJ2-1
V: TRBV12-5
size: .
DNA: TGTGCTAGTGGTTTTGAGGGAGTAGGGAATCGCAATGAGCAGTTCTTC
CDR3: CASGFEGVGNRNEQFF

D: .
J: TRBJ2-5
V: TRBV9
size: .
DNA: TGTGCCAGCAGCGTAGATCAGGGGCAAGAGACCCAGTACTTC
CDR3: CASSVDQGQETQYF

D: .
J: TRBJ1-4
V: TRBV4-2
size: .
DNA: TGTGCCAGCAGCCAAGGCCCCGCGCGGGCGCAGAGTGAAAAACTGTTTTTT
CDR3: CASSQGPARAQSEKLFF

D: .
J: TRBJ2-7
V: TRBV9
size: .
DNA: TGTGCCAGCAGCGTAGGTGGGTCCGGGGGTGAGCAGTACTTC
CDR3: CASSVGGSGGEQYF

D: .
J: TRBJ1-2
V: TRBV30
size: few
DNA: TGTGCCTGGAGGAAGGGGCGAGGTGGCTACACCTTC
CDR3: CAWRKGRGGYTF

D: .
J: TRBJ1-3
V: TRBV29-1
size: .
DNA: TGCAGCGTTGAAGGATCGGGGTCGGGAAACACCATATATTTT
CDR3: CSVEGSGSGNTIYF

D: .
J: TRBJ2-4
V: TRBV7-8
size: .
DNA: TGTGCCAGCAGCTTAGGGCTGGGGGGCAAAAACATTCAGTACTTC
CDR3: CASSLGLGGKNIQYF

D: .
J: TRBJ1-6
V: TRBV30
size: .
DNA: TGTGCCTGGAACCCTGGACAGCGCTACTCCTATAATTCACCCCTCCACTTT
CDR3: CAWNPGQRYSYNSPLHF

D: .
J: TRBJ2-5
V: TRBV13
size: .
DNA: TGTGCCAGCAGCTTAGGCAGGAACCAAGAGACCCAGTACTTC
CDR3: CASSLGRNQETQYF

D: TRBD1
J: TRBJ1-1
V: TRBV11-3
size: .
DNA: TGTGCCAGCAGCTTTGACAGGGGGAAGGACACTGAAGCTTTCTTT
CDR3: CASSFDRGKDTEAFF

D: .
J: TRBJ1-1
V: TRBV27
size: .
DNA: TGTGCCAGCAGTTCACTAGGGGGTGGCACTGAAGCTTTCTTT
CDR3: CASSSLGGGTEAFF

D: TRBD1
J: TRBJ1-1
V: TRBV27
size: .
DNA: TGTGCCAGCAGTTTTACAGGGGGCGCGGACACTGAAGCTTTCTTT
CDR3: CASSFTGGADTEAFF

D: TRBD2
J: TRBJ2-1
V: TRBV19
size: .
DNA: TGTGCCAGTAGTATACGGCTAGCGGGGGGGGAAAATGAGCAGTTCTTC
CDR3: CASSIRLAGGENEQFF

D: TRBD2
J: TRBJ2-5
V: TRBV7-2
size: .
DNA: TGTGCCAGCAGCCCTAGCGGGGCTCAAGAGACCCAGTACTTC
CDR3: CASSPSGAQETQYF

D: .
J: TRBJ2-2
V: TRBV12-5
size: .
DNA: TGTGCTAGTGGTTTATATCCTAGCGCGGGCCCCGGGGAGCTGTTTTTT
CDR3: CASGLYPSAGPGELFF

D: .
J: TRBJ2-3
V: TRBV21-1
size: .
DNA: TGTGCCACCCTTTATACGAGCGGGGGATCGACAGATACGCAGTATTTT
CDR3: CATLYTSGGSTDTQYF

D: TRBD1
J: TRBJ2-1
V: TRBV6-5
size: .
DNA: TGTGCCAGCAGTTCCCTGACAGGGAAAAATGAGCAGTTCTTC
CDR3: CASSSLTGKNEQFF

D: .
J: TRBJ2-6
V: TRBV6-4
size: .
DNA: TGTGCCAGCAGTGACTCGGGACTCTCTGGGGCCAACGTCCTGACTTTC
CDR3: CASSDSGLSGANVLTF

D: .
J: TRBJ2-7
V: TRBV9
size: .
DNA: TGTGCCAGCAGCGCGTCGACAGGGAGGTCCTACGAGCAGTACTTC
CDR3: CASSASTGRSYEQYF

D: .
J: TRBJ2-1
V: TRBV19
size: .
DNA: TGTGCCAGTAGCGCCTTTCTAGCACTCAACTCCTACAATGAGCAGTTCTTC
CDR3: CASSAFLALNSYNEQFF

D: TRBD2
J: TRBJ2-3
V: TRBV5-8
size: .
DNA: TGTGCCAGCAGCTTGGGACTAGCGGGGGGAGATACGCAGTATTTT
CDR3: CASSLGLAGGDTQYF

D: TRBD2
J: TRBJ2-5
V: TRBV28
size: .
DNA: TGTGCCAGCAGCCCCTCCGGACTAGCGGGGGTCCAAGAGACCCAGTACTTC
CDR3: CASSPSGLAGVQETQYF

D: TRBD1
J: TRBJ1-1
V: TRBV11-2
size: .
DNA: TGTGCCAGCAGCTCTTTGGGGGGACAGGGTTGGACTTTCTTT
CDR3: CASSSLGGQGWTFF

D: .
J: TRBJ1-2
V: TRBV2
size: .
DNA: TGTGCCAGTGGGCCTTCTAACTATGGCTACACCTTC
CDR3: CASGPSNYGYTF

D: TRBD1
J: TRBJ1-2
V: TRBV30
size: .
DNA: TGTGCCTGGATCCGCCGGGACAGGCATTATTATGGCTACACCTTC
CDR3: CAWIRRDRHYYGYTF

D: .
J: TRBJ1-3
V: TRBV4-2
size: .
DNA: TGTGCCAGCAGCCAAGATTGGCAGGGCTACTCTGGAAACACCATATATTTT
CDR3: CASSQDWQGYSGNTIYF

D: TRBD1
J: TRBJ2-5
V: TRBV7-2
size: .
DNA: TGTGCCAGCAGCTCGACAGGGCCTGGAGAGACCCAGTACTTC
CDR3: CASSSTGPGETQYF

D: .
J: TRBJ1-1
V: TRBV5-1
size: .
DNA: TGCGCCAGCAGCTTGGGAGGGTTCACTGAAGCTTTCTTT
CDR3: CASSLGGFTEAFF